The 9 T cell receptor beta chains presented below share a single source sample, sequenced in a study of CD8 T cells in Susac syndrome. RNA was extracted with the RNeasy kit, and a quantity of roughly 0.5 to 1 ug was reverse transcribed using random hexamers. MiXCR, run by TCRdb on the immunoSEQ multiplex PCR reads, gives a single entry per CDR3 protein. The sample shows 85,000 to 130,000 distinct CDR3 sequences, roughly 95% of them seen only once. Sequenced sample: CD8+ T cells from PBMCs. Every receptor here comes from a human donor with Susac syndrome.

The V gene is TRBV27, the J gene TRBJ1-2, with a possible D match to TRBD1 (6 bases). The CDR3 is 12 residues long. Germline V CDR1 and CDR2: MNHEY, SMNVEV (reference sequence). V lost 5 bases, J lost 6 bases, and 10 bases lay in between. CDR3 DNA: TGTGCCAGCAGTCCCAGGGGTAATGGCTACACCTTC. Protein: CASSPRGNGYTF.

The chain links TRBV29-1 to TRBJ1-1; 7 bases are a match to TRBD1. The germline CDR1 and CDR2 sequences are SQVTM and ANQGSEA. The CDR3 loop spans 9 amino acids. CDR3 bases: TGCAGAAGGGGGCGCGGGGCTTTCTTT. Amino acid sequence: CRRGRGAFF.

Regarding this clonotype: One end of the junction is discordant with germline, which a read error may explain. Written as DNA, the CDR3 is TGTGCCAGCAGCGTCGCCGGGACTAGCAGAGATACGCAGTATTTT. Protein sequence: CASSVAGTSRDTQYF. The chain joins TRBV9 to TRBJ2-3, with 9 bases fitting TRBD2. CDR3 length: 15 residues. The germline CDR1 and CDR2 sequences are SGDLS and YYNGEE.

The V and J genes are TRBV7-6 and TRBJ2-1; D not resolved. The germline V gene has CDR1 SGHVS and CDR2 FNYEAQ. This CDR3 is built from 14 residues. Trimming removed 5 bases from V and 7 bases from J, with 15 bases in between. CDR3 DNA sequence: TGTGCCAGCAGCCTGTCCAAGGCGACTAATGAGCAGTTCTTC. This gives the protein CASSLSKATNEQFF.

The CDR3 coding sequence is TGTGCCAGCAGTGAGCCTTTTCGCTCGGAGAACTACGAGCAGTACTTC. Encoded protein: CASSEPFRSENYEQYF. The chain is built from TRBV2 and TRBJ2-7; D remains ambiguous. Germline V CDR1 and CDR2: SNHLY, FYNNEI. CDR3 length: 16 amino acids. Trimming removed 3 bases from V and 3 bases from J, with 18 bases in between.

This chain joins TRBV4-1 and TRBJ2-7; no firm D call. This CDR3 has 14 residues. V lost 0 bases, J lost 2 bases, and 8 bases lay in between. Germline CDR1 and CDR2: MGHRA and YSYEKL. CDR3 sequence reads: CASSQEQSPYEQYF. For the CDR3, the DNA is TGCGCCAGCAGCCAAGAACAGTCCCCCTACGAGCAGTACTTC.

The gene calls are TRBV28 and TRBJ1-2; 8 positions match TRBD1. The V segment lost 2 bases and the J segment 4 bases; nucleotides outside the gene matches: 3. Germline CDR1 reads MDHEN; CDR2 reads SYDVKM. The CDR3 has 14 residues. CDR3 nucleotide sequence: TGTGCCAGCAGTTTAGGGACAGGATTCTATGGCTACACCTTC. This sequence encodes CASSLGTGFYGYTF.

The V gene is TRBV7-9, the J gene TRBJ2-1; 8 nucleotides agree with TRBD2. J gave up 8 bases and V 5 bases, and 14 bases lay outside the gene matches. CDR1 is SEHNR, CDR2 FQNEAQ, per germline (reference sequence). CDR3 length: 16 amino acids. CDR3 nucleotide sequence: TGTGCCAGCAGCACACTTAGCGGGGCATTGAGAGATGAGCAGTTCTTC. It encodes CASSTLSGALRDEQFF.

This chain's CDR3 is CASGGGRYEQYF. The DNA of the CDR3 is TGTGCCAGCGGTGGAGGGCGCTACGAGCAGTACTTC. The rearrangement uses TRBV2 and TRBJ2-7; possible D gene TRBD2, 6 bases. V was clipped by 8 bases and J by 3 bases, with 11 bases between them. This CDR3 is built from 12 residues. From germline, CDR1 is SNHLY and CDR2 FYNNEI.